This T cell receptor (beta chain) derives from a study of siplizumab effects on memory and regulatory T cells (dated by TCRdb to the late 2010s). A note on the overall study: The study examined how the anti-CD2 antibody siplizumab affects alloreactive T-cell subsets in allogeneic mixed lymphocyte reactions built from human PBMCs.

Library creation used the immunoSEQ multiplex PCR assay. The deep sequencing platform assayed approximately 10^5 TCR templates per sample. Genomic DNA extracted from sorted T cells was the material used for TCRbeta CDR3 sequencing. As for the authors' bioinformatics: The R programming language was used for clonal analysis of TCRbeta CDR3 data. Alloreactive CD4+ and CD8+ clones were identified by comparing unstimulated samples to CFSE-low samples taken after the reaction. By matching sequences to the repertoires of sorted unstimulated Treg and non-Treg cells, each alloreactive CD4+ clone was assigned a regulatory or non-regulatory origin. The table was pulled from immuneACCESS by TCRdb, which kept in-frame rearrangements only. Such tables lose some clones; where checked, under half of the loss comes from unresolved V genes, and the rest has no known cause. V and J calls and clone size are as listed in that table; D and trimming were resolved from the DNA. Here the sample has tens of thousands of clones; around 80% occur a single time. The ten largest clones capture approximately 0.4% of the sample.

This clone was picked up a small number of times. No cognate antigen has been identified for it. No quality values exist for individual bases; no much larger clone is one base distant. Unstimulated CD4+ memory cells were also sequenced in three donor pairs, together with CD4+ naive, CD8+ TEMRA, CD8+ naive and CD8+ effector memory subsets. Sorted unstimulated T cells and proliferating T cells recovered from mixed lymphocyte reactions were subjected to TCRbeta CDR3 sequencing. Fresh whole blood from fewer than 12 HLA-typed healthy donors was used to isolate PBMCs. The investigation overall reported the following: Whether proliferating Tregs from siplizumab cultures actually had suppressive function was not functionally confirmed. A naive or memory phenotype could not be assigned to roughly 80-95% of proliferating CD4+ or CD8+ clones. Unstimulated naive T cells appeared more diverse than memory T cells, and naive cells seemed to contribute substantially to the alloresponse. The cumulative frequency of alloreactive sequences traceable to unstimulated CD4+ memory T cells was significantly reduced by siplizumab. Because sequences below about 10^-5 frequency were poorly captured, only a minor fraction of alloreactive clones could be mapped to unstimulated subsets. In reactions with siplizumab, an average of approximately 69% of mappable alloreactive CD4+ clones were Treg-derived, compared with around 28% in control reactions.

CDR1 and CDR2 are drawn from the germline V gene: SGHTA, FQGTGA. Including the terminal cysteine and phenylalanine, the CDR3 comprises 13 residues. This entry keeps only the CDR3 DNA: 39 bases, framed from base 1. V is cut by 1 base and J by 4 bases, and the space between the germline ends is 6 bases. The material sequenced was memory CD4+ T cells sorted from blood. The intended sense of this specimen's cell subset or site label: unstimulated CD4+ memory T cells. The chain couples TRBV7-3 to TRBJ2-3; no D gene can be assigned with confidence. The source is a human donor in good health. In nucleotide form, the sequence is TGTGCCAGCAGCTTAAGTATATCAGATACGCAGTATTTT. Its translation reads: CASSLSISDTQYF.